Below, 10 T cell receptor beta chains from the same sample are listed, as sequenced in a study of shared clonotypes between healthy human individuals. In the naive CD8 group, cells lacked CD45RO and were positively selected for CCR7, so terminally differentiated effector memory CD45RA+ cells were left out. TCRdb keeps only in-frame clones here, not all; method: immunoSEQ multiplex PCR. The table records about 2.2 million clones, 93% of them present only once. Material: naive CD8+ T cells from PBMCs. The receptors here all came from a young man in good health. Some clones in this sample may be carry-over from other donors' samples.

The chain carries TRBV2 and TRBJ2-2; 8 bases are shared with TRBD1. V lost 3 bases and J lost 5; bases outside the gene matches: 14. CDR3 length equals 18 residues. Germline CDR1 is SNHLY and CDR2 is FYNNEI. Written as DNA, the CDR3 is TGTGCCAGCAGTGAGGTACCGATCAGGGGGCTCAGGACCGGGGAGCTGTTTTTT. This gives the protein CASSEVPIRGLRTGELFF.

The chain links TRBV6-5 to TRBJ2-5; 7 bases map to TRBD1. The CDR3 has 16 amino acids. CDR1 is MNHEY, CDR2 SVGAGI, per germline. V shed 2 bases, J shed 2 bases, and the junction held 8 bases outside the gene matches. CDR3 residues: CASSYRITGDQETQYF. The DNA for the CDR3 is TGTGCCAGCAGTTACCGAATAACAGGGGATCAAGAGACCCAGTACTTC.

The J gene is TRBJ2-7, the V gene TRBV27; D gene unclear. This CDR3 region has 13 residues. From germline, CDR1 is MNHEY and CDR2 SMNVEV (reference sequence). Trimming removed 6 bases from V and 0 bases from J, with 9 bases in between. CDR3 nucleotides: TGTGCCAGCAGCTCCTGGGGCTCCTACGAGCAGTACTTC. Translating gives CASSSWGSYEQYF.

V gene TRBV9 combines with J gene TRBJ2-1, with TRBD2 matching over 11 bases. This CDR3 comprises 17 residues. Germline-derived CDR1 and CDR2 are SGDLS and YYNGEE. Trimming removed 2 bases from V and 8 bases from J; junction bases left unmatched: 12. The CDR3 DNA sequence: TGTGCCAGCAGCGTTACTAGCGGGAGAGGTTGGGGCGATGAGCAGTTCTTC. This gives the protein CASSVTSGRGWGDEQFF.

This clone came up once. DNA for the CDR3: TGTGCCAGCAGCGCCCGAATTAGGTCCCCCCATGGCTACACCTTC. It encodes CASSARIRSPHGYTF. This sequence joins TRBV7-2 and TRBJ1-2; D is unresolved. The CDR3 extends over 15 amino acids. Germline V gene lookup returns CDR1 SGHTA and CDR2 FQGNSA. Deletions cut 5 bases from V and 6 bases from J, with 19 bases between.

For the CDR3, the DNA is TGCGCCAGCAGCCATGGGACAGGACTCTACGAGCAGTACTTC. Translation gives CASSHGTGLYEQYF. The rearrangement uses TRBV4-3 and TRBJ2-7, with 8 bases that match TRBD1. The CDR3 is made up of 14 amino acids. V lost 3 bases to trimming and J lost 3 bases; unmatched junction nucleotides: 4. Germline lookup yields CDR1 LGHNA and CDR2 YSLEER.

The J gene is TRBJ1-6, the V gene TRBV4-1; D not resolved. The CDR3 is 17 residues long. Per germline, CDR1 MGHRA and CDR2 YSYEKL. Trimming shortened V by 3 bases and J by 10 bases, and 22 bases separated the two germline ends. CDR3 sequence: CASSHLEVSLSGSPLHF. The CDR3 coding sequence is TGCGCCAGCAGCCACCTAGAGGTGTCACTTTCGGGGTCACCCCTCCACTTT.

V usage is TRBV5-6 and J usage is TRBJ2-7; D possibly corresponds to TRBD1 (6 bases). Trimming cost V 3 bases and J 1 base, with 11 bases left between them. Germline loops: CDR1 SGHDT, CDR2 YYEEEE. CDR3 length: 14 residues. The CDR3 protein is CASSYNRVSYEQYF. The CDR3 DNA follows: TGTGCCAGCAGCTACAACAGGGTTTCCTACGAGCAGTACTTC.

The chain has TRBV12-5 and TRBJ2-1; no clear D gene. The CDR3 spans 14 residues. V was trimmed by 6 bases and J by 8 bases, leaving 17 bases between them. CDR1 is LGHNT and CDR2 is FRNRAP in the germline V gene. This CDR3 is CASGTSQGRDEQFF. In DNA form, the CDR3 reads TGTGCTAGTGGCACCTCACAAGGTAGGGATGAGCAGTTCTTC.

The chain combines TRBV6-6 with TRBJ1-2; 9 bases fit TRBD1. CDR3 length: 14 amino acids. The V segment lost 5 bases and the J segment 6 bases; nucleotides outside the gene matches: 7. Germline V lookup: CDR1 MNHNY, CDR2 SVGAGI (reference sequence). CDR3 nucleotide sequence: TGTGCCAGCAGTCTTGGGACAGGGTTAAATGGCTACACCTTC. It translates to CASSLGTGLNGYTF.